Following are 18 T cell receptor beta chains from one sample sequenced in a study of blood T cell repertoires in COVID-19. Only in-frame clones appear in the TCRdb table, and some are missing; sequencing was by immunoSEQ multiplex PCR. The data show 230,000 or so clones, 80% to 85% seen once. Material: peripheral blood. These receptors came from a man aged 50 to 60 with active or convalescent COVID-19.

The chain carries TRBV3-1 (or the pseudogene TRBV3-2) and TRBJ2-1; 11 positions agree with TRBD2. This CDR3 is built from 15 residues. Germline CDR1 LGHDT, CDR2 YNNKEL (reference sequence). After removal of 3 bases from V and 6 bases from J, the junction contained 4 bases not matched to a gene. The CDR3 DNA reads as TGTGCCAGCAGCCAGGCGGGACTAGCGGTCAATGAGCAGTTCTTC. Amino acid sequence: CASSQAGLAVNEQFF.

This clone was observed a single time. The chain links TRBV7-2 to TRBJ2-5; tentative D call: TRBD2 (7 bases). Germline V CDR1 and CDR2: SGHTA, FQGNSA. V was pared by 4 bases and J by 5 bases, with 17 bases between. This CDR3 has 15 amino acids. The DNA for the CDR3 is TGTGCCAGCAGCTCGATACGGGGGGCTGGGGAGACCCAGTACTTC. Amino acids: CASSSIRGAGETQYF.

The chain recombines TRBV28 with TRBJ1-2; 7 nucleotides agree with TRBD1. Per germline, CDR1 MDHEN and CDR2 SYDVKM. This CDR3 spans 12 amino acids. With 3 bases clipped from V and 7 bases from J, the junction kept 2 bases outside the gene matches. Here the CDR3 reads CASSFSGGGYTF. CDR3 in DNA: TGTGCCAGCAGTTTTTCAGGGGGTGGCTACACCTTC.

The sample holds a few counts of this clone. This chain connects TRBV7-2 to TRBJ2-7, with TRBD1 matching 8 bases. The CDR3 has 14 residues. Germline CDR1 and CDR2: SGHTA and FQGNSA. After removal of 5 bases from V and 2 bases from J, the junction contained 5 bases not matched to a gene. The CDR3 DNA is TGTGCCAGCAGCCCTCTCAGGGGGCCCTACGAGCAGTACTTC. This translates into CASSPLRGPYEQYF.

Comments on this clone: At one boundary the junction diverges from the germline segment, which might be a read error. The chain recombines TRBV24-1 with TRBJ1-2; D is possibly TRBD1 (5 bases). Per the germline V gene, CDR1 is KGHDR and CDR2 is SFDVKD. The CDR3 runs to 12 residues. CDR3 in DNA: TGTGCCACCAGTGAATACAGGAGAGACGTATCGTGG. The encoded protein is CATSEYRRDVSW.

The chain joins TRBV20-1 to TRBJ2-5; 8 positions match TRBD1. Germline V lookup: CDR1 DFQATT, CDR2 SNEGSKA (reference sequence). CDR3 length equals 11 residues. The CDR3 sequence: CTQGVEETQYF. CDR3 sequence (DNA): TGCACACAGGGGGTCGAAGAGACCCAGTACTTC.

The V and J genes are TRBV21-1 and TRBJ2-7; the table assigns TRBD2, which was not confirmed against the DNA. TRBV21-1 is a pseudogene. The CDR3 is 15 amino acids. CDR3 nucleotide sequence: TGTGCCAGCAGCAAAGAGGAATGGAGCTCCTACGAGCAGTACTTC. It codes for CASSKEEWSSYEQYF.

The chain links TRBV29-1 to TRBJ2-7; D is ambiguous. Trimming cost V 6 bases and J 5 bases, with 11 bases left between them. Germline CDR1 and CDR2: SQVTM and ANQGSEA. The CDR3 covers 11 residues. In DNA, the CDR3 is TGCAGCGTGGCCCAGGTTGACGAGCAGTACTTC. This encodes CSVAQVDEQYF.

This clone showed up just once. The V and J genes are TRBV10-3 and TRBJ1-3, with no clear D. The V end lost 4 bases, the J end lost 0 bases, and 10 bases lay between the germline ends. The CDR3 extends over 15 amino acids. Germline CDR1 reads ENHRY; CDR2 reads SYGVKD. The CDR3 protein is CAISVRIGSGNTIYF. As DNA, the CDR3 is TGTGCCATCAGTGTGCGGATTGGCTCTGGAAACACCATATATTTT.

The chain uses TRBV10-3 and TRBJ2-3; 8 bases are a match to TRBD2. CDR3 length: 16 amino acids. The V and J ends lost 6 bases and 6 bases, in that order; junction bases with no gene match: 14. From germline, CDR1 is ENHRY and CDR2 SYGVKD. The CDR3 reads CAIRPGLAGPPDTQYF. CDR3 bases: TGTGCCATCAGGCCCGGCCTAGCGGGCCCCCCCGATACGCAGTATTTT.

The chain employs TRBV5-3 and TRBJ1-1; D might be TRBD1 (6 bases). TRBV5-3 is known as an ORF, though its function is uncertain. CDR3 size: 13 residues. The V gene lost 0 bases and the J gene lost 6 bases, with 9 bases spanning the gap. In DNA, the CDR3 is TGTGCCAGAAGCTTGGCACAGGGTCCTGAAGCTTTCTTT. Its translation is CARSLAQGPEAFF.

As concerns this clone: The identical CDR3 is also encoded by other nucleotide sequences in the sample. The V and J genes are TRBV9 and TRBJ2-7; 11 bases fit TRBD1. Germline trimming cut 2 bases from V and 2 bases from J; bases unmatched to any gene: 0. Germline CDR1 SGDLS, CDR2 YYNGEE. This CDR3 comprises 14 residues. The CDR3 loop is CASSVGQGAYEQYF. CDR3 DNA: TGTGCCAGCAGCGTGGGACAGGGGGCCTACGAGCAGTACTTC.

This clone was recorded a few times. This rearrangement joins TRBV30 to TRBJ1-3; 7 positions match TRBD1. Germline trimming cut 1 base from V and 4 bases from J; bases unmatched to any gene: 10. The CDR3 has 16 amino acids. CDR1 GTSNPN and CDR2 SVGIG come from the germline V gene (reference sequence). CDR3 DNA: TGTGCCTGGAGTGGACCCGGGACAGCTAAAGGAAACACCATATATTTT. As protein: CAWSGPGTAKGNTIYF.

This clone showed up just once. The V call is TRBV25-1, the J call TRBJ2-3; the match to TRBD1 covers 7 bases. This CDR3 has 15 residues. The ends lost 4 bases at V and 1 base at J; junction bases unmatched: 5. Per germline, CDR1 MGHDK and CDR2 SYGVNS. The CDR3 DNA is TGTGCCAGCAGTGCCACAGGGGACCGCACAGATACGCAGTATTTT. It yields the protein CASSATGDRTDTQYF. The entire variable domain, with the rest obtained from reference TRBV25-1 and TRBJ2-3, is as follows: EADIYQTPRYLVIGTGKKITLECSQTMGHDKMYWYQQDPGMELHLIHYSYGVNSTEKGDLSSESTVSRIRTEHFPLTLESARPSHTSQYLCASSATGDRTDTQYFGPGTRLTVL.

The V call is TRBV28, the J call TRBJ2-1; 13 nucleotides agree with TRBD2. The V and J ends lost 3 bases and 10 bases, in that order; junction bases with no gene match: 9. The CDR3 has 16 amino acids. Germline lookup yields CDR1 MDHEN and CDR2 SYDVKM. CDR3 sequence (DNA): TGTGCCAGCAGTTTGTGGACTAGCGGGGGCTCAGGAGAGCAGTTCTTC. Amino acid sequence: CASSLWTSGGSGEQFF.

The J gene is TRBJ1-4, the V gene TRBV19; 8 nucleotides line up with TRBD1. The length of the CDR3 is 14 residues. V shed 5 bases and J 8 bases; nucleotides not matched to a gene: 7. Germline-derived CDR1 and CDR2 are LNHDA and SQIVND (reference sequence). The CDR3 coding sequence is TGTGCCAGTAGTGAGTCAGGGGGCGCGGAAAAACTGTTTTTT. Its protein is CASSESGGAEKLFF.

This clone came up once. This rearrangement joins TRBV6-5 to TRBJ2-3, with 13 positions matching TRBD2. The CDR3 loop spans 16 amino acids. J lost 11 bases, V lost 0 bases, and 8 bases had no gene match. Germline V gene lookup returns CDR1 MNHEY and CDR2 SVGAGI. CDR3 coding DNA: TGTGCCAGCAGTTACTCGAGTACTAGCGGGGGGGATGGGCAGTATTTT. Its protein is CASSYSSTSGGDGQYF.

The chain has TRBV28 and TRBJ1-3; D is uncertain. CDR3 length: 15 amino acids. Germline V lookup: CDR1 MDHEN, CDR2 SYDVKM. V lost 6 bases and J 0 bases, leaving 12 bases between the germline ends. In DNA, the CDR3 is TGTGCCAGCAGCCTGACACCAAGCTCTGGAAACACCATATATTTT. Protein: CASSLTPSSGNTIYF.